These 3 T cell receptor beta chains were sequenced from one sample in a study of cytomegalovirus exposure and HLA in healthy donors. Both 60 Vbeta primers and 13 Jbeta primers went into the PCR. Clones were read by immunoSEQ multiplex PCR, and TCRdb kept only the in-frame ones, dropping some. The sample lists about 210,000 clones, about nine tenths seen once, with more than 1% in the top ten. Sequencing was performed on PBMCs. Source of these receptors: a boy aged 2 to 10 in good health and CMV-seronegative.

The rearrangement joins TRBV27 to TRBJ1-2; D perhaps matches TRBD1 (6 bases). CDR1 and CDR2 from the germline V gene are MNHEY and SMNVEV (reference sequence). This CDR3 is 12 amino acids long. Trimming pared 5 bases from V and 8 bases from J, leaving 12 bases between. The CDR3 DNA sequence: TGTGCCAGCAGTGCCTCAGGGGAGGGCTACACCTTC. Protein sequence: CASSASGEGYTF.

The rearrangement uses TRBV2 and TRBJ2-3; no clear D gene. CDR3 length: 12 amino acids. The germline CDR1 and CDR2 sequences are SNHLY and FYNNEI. Trimming cost V 9 bases and J 4 bases, with 11 bases left between them. CDR3 in DNA: TGTGCCAGGTTTGCGGCGGCAGATACGCAGTATTTT. This codes for CARFAAADTQYF. Based on the CDR3 plus reference TRBV2 and TRBJ2-3, the full variable domain is EPEVTQTPSHQVTQMGQEVILRCVPISNHLYFYWYRQILGQKVEFLVSFYNNEISEKSEIFDDQFSVERPDGSNFTLKIRSTKLEDSAMYFCARFAAADTQYFGPGTRLTVL.

This clone was recorded only once. The chain carries TRBV28 and TRBJ1-1; D is ambiguous. V lost 7 bases and J 2 bases, leaving 5 bases between the germline ends. The CDR3 is made up of 11 amino acids. CDR1 and CDR2 (germline): MDHEN, SYDVKM. CDR3 coding DNA: TGTGCCAGCAAGCAAAACACTGAAGCTTTCTTT. This sequence encodes CASKQNTEAFF.